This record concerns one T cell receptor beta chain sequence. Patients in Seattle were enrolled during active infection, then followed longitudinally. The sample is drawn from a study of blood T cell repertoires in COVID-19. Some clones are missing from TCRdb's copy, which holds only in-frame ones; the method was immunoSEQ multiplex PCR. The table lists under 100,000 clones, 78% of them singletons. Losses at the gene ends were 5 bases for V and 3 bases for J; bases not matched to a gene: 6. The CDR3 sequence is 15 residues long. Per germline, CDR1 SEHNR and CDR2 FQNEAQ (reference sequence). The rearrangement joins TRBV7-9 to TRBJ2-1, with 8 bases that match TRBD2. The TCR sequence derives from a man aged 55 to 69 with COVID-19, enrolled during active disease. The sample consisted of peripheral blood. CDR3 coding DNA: TGTGCCAGCAGCCCCAGGACTAGCAGCTACAATGAGCAGTTCTTC. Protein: CASSPRTSSYNEQFF.